The next 4 T cell receptor beta chains were all read from a single sample in a study of blood T cells in healthy people across ages. Alongside a J-beta primer mix, a sample-barcoded 5' primer served in a second PCR lasting roughly 7 to 11 cycles. TCRdb re-derived calls from the 5' RACE reads in MiXCR, one entry per CDR3 protein. The sample lists 550,000 to 600,000 distinct CDR3 sequences; 27% were seen once. The sequenced material came from blood. These receptors were taken from a woman in her 70s in good health.

This clonotype was seen more than once but under ten times. The rearrangement joins TRBV9 to TRBJ1-4, with unresolved D. This CDR3 comprises 15 residues. The germline V and J ends were trimmed by 1 base and 1 base, with 8 bases remaining between them. Germline CDR1 SGDLS, CDR2 YYNGEE. CDR3 amino acids: CASSVRGGTNEKLFF. The CDR3 DNA follows: TGTGCCAGCAGCGTAAGAGGTGGAACTAATGAAAAACTGTTTTTT.

V and J are TRBV7-9 and TRBJ2-5; D is uncertain. The J call may be mistaken, given a closer DNA end match to TRBJ2-7. This CDR3 spans 12 amino acids. From germline, CDR1 is SEHNR and CDR2 FQNEAQ (reference sequence). The CDR3 region is CASSFATYEQYF. In nucleotides, the CDR3 is TGTGCCAGCAGCTTCGCGACCTACGAGCAGTACTTC.

This clonotype occurred a few times. The CDR3 reads CASSLGLLSNTEAFF. Written as DNA, the CDR3 is TGCGCCAGCAGCTTGGGTTTGCTTAGTAACACTGAAGCTTTCTTT. The V and J genes are TRBV5-1 and TRBJ1-1, with D hard to call. Looked up from germline, CDR1 is SGHRS and CDR2 is YFSETQ. The V end lost 0 bases, the J end lost 2 bases, and 11 bases lay between the germline ends. The CDR3 consists of 15 residues.

This clonotype was found a few times. This chain connects TRBV5-5 to TRBJ2-2, with TRBD1 matching 7 bases. The trim removed 2 bases at V and 5 bases at J, leaving 9 bases unmatched. Germline values: CDR1 SGHKS, CDR2 YYEKEE (reference sequence). This CDR3 region has 16 residues. The CDR3 DNA reads TGTGCCAGCAGCTTTACCGGACAGGATCGGACCGGGGAGCTGTTTTTT. Translated: CASSFTGQDRTGELFF.